These 22 T cell receptor beta chains were sequenced from one sample in a study of CD8 T cells in Susac syndrome. RNA totalling roughly 0.5 to 1 ug underwent reverse transcription with random hexamers. TCRdb independently ran MiXCR on the immunoSEQ multiplex PCR reads; one entry per CDR3 protein. This sample yields approximately 200,000 distinct CDR3 sequences, of which approximately 96% are seen a single time; 0.093% belongs to the top ten. The sample comprised CD4+ T cells from PBMCs. Receptors were obtained from a human donor with multiple sclerosis.

The gene calls are TRBV7-2 and TRBJ2-5; D possibly corresponds to TRBD1 (7 bases). The V gene lost 0 bases and the J gene lost 2 bases, with 16 bases spanning the gap. This CDR3 is built from 17 residues. Germline V gene lookup returns CDR1 SGHTA and CDR2 FQGNSA. CDR3 nucleotide sequence: TGTGCCAGCAGCTTAGCGATAGGGGGGACAGTGCAAGAGACCCAGTACTTC. The encoded protein is CASSLAIGGTVQETQYF. The full variable domain, rest sourced from reference TRBV7-2 and TRBJ2-5, is GAGVSQSPSNKVTEKGKDVELRCDPISGHTALYWYRQSLGQGLEFLIYFQGNSAPDKSGLPSDRFSAERTGGSVSTLTIQRTQQEDSAVYLCASSLAIGGTVQETQYFGPGTRLLVL.

J is TRBJ2-5 and V is TRBV30; D perhaps matches TRBD2 (5 bases). Per the germline V gene, CDR1 is GTSNPN and CDR2 is SVGIG (reference sequence). This CDR3 is 12 amino acids long. V lost 3 bases to trimming and J lost 4 bases, with 9 bases between them. The CDR3 loop is CAWRSLGETQYF. In nucleotides, the CDR3 is TGTGCCTGGAGGTCACTAGGAGAGACCCAGTACTTC. The full variable domain, its missing parts supplied by reference TRBV30 and TRBJ2-5, is SQTIHQWPATLVQPVGSPLSLECTVEGTSNPNLYWYRQAAGRGLQLLFYSVGIGQISSEVPQNLSASRPQDRQFILSSKKLLLSDSGFYLCAWRSLGETQYFGPGTRLLVL.

The chain joins TRBV14 to TRBJ1-6; D not certain. The CDR3 spans 14 residues. Germline V CDR1 and CDR2: SGHDN, FVKESK. The V gene lost 4 bases and the J gene lost 7 bases, with 11 bases spanning the gap. CDR3 region: CASSPNLPNSPLHF. The CDR3 nucleotides read TGTGCCAGCAGCCCCAATCTGCCCAATTCACCCCTCCACTTT.

This chain links TRBV14 with TRBJ2-1, with 10 bases lining up with TRBD2. J lost 5 bases, V lost 4 bases, and 11 bases had no gene match. The germline V gene encodes CDR1 SGHDN and CDR2 FVKESK. CDR3 length: 17 residues. The CDR3 reads CASSPRGGLAVNNEQFF. As DNA, the CDR3 is TGTGCCAGCAGCCCACGAGGTGGACTAGCGGTTAACAATGAGCAGTTCTTC.

This chain uses TRBV10-3 with TRBJ2-1; TRBD2 aligns across 11 bases. Per germline, CDR1 ENHRY and CDR2 SYGVKD. CDR3 length equals 15 residues. The trim removed 10 bases at V and 3 bases at J, leaving 8 bases unmatched. The CDR3 DNA reads TGTGCCACCTTCGCCGGGACTAGCGGCTACAATGAGCAGTTCTTC. Protein: CATFAGTSGYNEQFF.

The chain combines TRBV3-1 with TRBJ1-2; tentatively, D is TRBD1 (6 bases). Germline values: CDR1 LGHDT, CDR2 YNNKEL (reference sequence). V lost 4 bases to trimming and J lost 4 bases, with 13 bases between them. The CDR3 covers 14 residues. The CDR3 nucleotides are TGTGCCAGCAGCCCAAGGACAGCTAGCTATGGCTACACCTTC. It codes for CASSPRTASYGYTF.

This clonotype was counted once. The V and J genes are TRBV30 and TRBJ2-1, with 12 bases that match TRBD2. With V trimmed by 3 bases and J by 3 bases, 9 bases remained unmatched. This CDR3 is 17 amino acids long. The V gene's germline CDR1 is GTSNPN and CDR2 SVGIG (reference sequence). CDR3 bases: TGTGCCTGGAGAGGTCTAGCGGGGGGGTTGAACTACAATGAGCAGTTCTTC. Encoded protein: CAWRGLAGGLNYNEQFF.

The chain uses TRBV20-1 and TRBJ1-6, with 7 bases aligning to TRBD1. V trimming: 5 bases; J trimming: 2 bases; junction bases outside the gene matches: 6. CDR1 is DFQATT and CDR2 is SNEGSKA in the germline V gene (reference sequence). The CDR3 sequence is 15 residues long. CDR3 residues: CSALQGLAYNSPLHF. The CDR3, as DNA: TGCAGTGCTTTACAGGGGTTGGCCTATAATTCACCCCTCCACTTT.

The CDR3: CASSPKQVNTEAFF. The CDR3 nucleotides read TGCGCCAGCAGCCCGAAGCAGGTGAACACTGAAGCTTTCTTT. The chain joins TRBV4-3 to TRBJ1-1; D call uncertain. Germline CDR1 LGHNA, CDR2 YSLEER. Trimming took 4 bases from V and 0 from J, leaving 9 bases between them. The CDR3 has 14 residues.

The chain links TRBV28 to TRBJ2-7, with 8 bases that match TRBD1. Germline loops: CDR1 MDHEN, CDR2 SYDVKM. The CDR3 loop spans 13 amino acids. V lost 5 bases to trimming and J lost 9 bases; unmatched junction nucleotides: 9. CDR3 loop: CASSTADRATQYF. In DNA form, the CDR3 reads TGTGCCAGCAGTACCGCGGACAGGGCTACGCAGTACTTC.

The chain uses TRBV25-1 and TRBJ2-7; TRBD1 might be the D (6 bases). Germline V CDR1 and CDR2: MGHDK, SYGVNS. The CDR3 is made up of 15 amino acids. Deletions cut 1 base from V and 4 bases from J, with 14 bases between. CDR3 nucleotides: TGTGCCAGCAGTGAATTAGGGACACACACATACGAGCAGTACTTC. Encoded protein: CASSELGTHTYEQYF.

This clonotype was observed a few times. The rearrangement links TRBV12-3 or TRBV12-4 to TRBJ1-6, with 7 nucleotides matching TRBD1. This CDR3 comprises 13 residues. After removal of 5 bases from V and 10 bases from J, the junction contained 5 bases not matched to a gene. Written as DNA, the CDR3 is TGTGCCAGCAGTGCTACAGGGGACTCACCCCTCCACTTT. Residues: CASSATGDSPLHF.

The V gene is TRBV29-1, the J gene TRBJ2-1; a weak D match, TRBD1 (5 bases). The ends were cut back, 1 base at V and 4 bases at J, with 23 bases in the middle. CDR1 and CDR2 from the germline V gene are SQVTM and ANQGSEA. The CDR3 runs to 18 residues. CDR3 nucleotide sequence: TGCAGCGTTGAAGGGGTAGGAGCAGGGTTTGTTCGGTACAATGAGCAGTTCTTC. Translated: CSVEGVGAGFVRYNEQFF.

V gene TRBV6-5 combines with J gene TRBJ1-6, with TRBD1 matching 9 bases. The CDR3 extends over 18 amino acids. V lost 2 bases and J lost 6; bases outside the gene matches: 11. Germline CDR1 reads MNHEY; CDR2 reads SVGAGI. CDR3 loop: CASSYSGQGRSGNSPLHF. DNA for the CDR3: TGTGCCAGCAGTTACAGCGGACAGGGGAGATCGGGTAATTCACCCCTCCACTTT.

The J gene is TRBJ1-1, the V gene TRBV18; D remains unclear. CDR3 length: 14 residues. The V end lost 3 bases, the J end lost 4 bases, and 12 bases lay between the germline ends. CDR1 is KGHSH and CDR2 is LQKENI in the germline V gene. The CDR3 is CASSPQSPGTEAFF. CDR3 bases: TGTGCCAGCTCACCGCAGTCCCCGGGCACTGAAGCTTTCTTT.

The chain couples TRBV25-1 to TRBJ2-3; a weak D match, TRBD1 (6 bases). Germline V lookup: CDR1 MGHDK, CDR2 SYGVNS. This CDR3 contains 13 residues. Between the trimmed V and J ends, which lost 8 bases and 2 bases, there was a span of 11 bases. This CDR3 reads CASAGTYTDTQYF. The CDR3 DNA sequence: TGTGCCAGCGCCGGGACATACACAGATACGCAGTATTTT.

V is TRBV29-1 and J is TRBJ2-7; no firm D call. Trimming removed 5 bases from V and 3 bases from J, with 8 bases in between. The CDR3 totals 11 residues. Germline V lookup: CDR1 SQVTM, CDR2 ANQGSEA. CDR3 coding DNA: TGCAGCGTTCGGACCAACTACGAGCAGTACTTC. Translated: CSVRTNYEQYF.

The chain couples TRBV20-1 to TRBJ2-3; 7 nucleotides line up with TRBD2. CDR3 length equals 17 residues. Germline V gene sequence: CDR1 DFQATT, CDR2 SNEGSKA (reference sequence). Unmatched junction bases numbered 11, after V lost 0 bases and J lost 2 bases. CDR3 coding DNA: TGCAGTGCTAGAGATGGGGGGGGGTCTCGATTCACAGATACGCAGTATTTT. Residues: CSARDGGGSRFTDTQYF.

V is TRBV11-2 and J is TRBJ2-1, with TRBD2 matching over 12 bases. V was pared by 5 bases and J by 7 bases, with 15 bases of the junction left unmatched. CDR1 SGHAT and CDR2 FQNNGV come from the germline V gene. This CDR3 is 18 amino acids long. Written as DNA, the CDR3 is TGTGCCAGCAGCCCGGGAGGCGCTAGCGGGGGGGCTTGGAATGAGCAGTTCTTC. Translating gives CASSPGGASGGAWNEQFF. The full variable domain, with the rest looked up from reference TRBV11-2 and TRBJ2-1, is EAGVAQSPRYKIIEKRQSVAFWCNPISGHATLYWYQQILGQGPKLLIQFQNNGVVDDSQLPKDRFSAERLKGVDSTLKIQPAKLEDSAVYLCASSPGGASGGAWNEQFFGPGTRLTVL.

The chain recombines TRBV6-6 with TRBJ1-2; no firm D call. The CDR3 consists of 13 residues. V was trimmed by 6 bases and J by 8 bases, leaving 16 bases between them. Germline loops: CDR1 MNHNY, CDR2 SVGAGI (reference sequence). The CDR3 here is CASRYAPVRGYTF. As DNA, the CDR3 is TGTGCCAGCAGGTATGCTCCCGTGAGGGGCTACACCTTC.

The genes are TRBV5-1 and TRBJ2-1; 7 nucleotides align to TRBD1. The CDR3 spans 15 residues. Germline assignment: CDR1 SGHRS and CDR2 YFSETQ. The trim removed 0 bases at V and 6 bases at J, leaving 6 bases unmatched. The CDR3 here is CASSLAQGYSNEQFF. CDR3 coding DNA: TGCGCCAGCAGCTTGGCACAGGGGTATAGCAATGAGCAGTTCTTC.

The rearrangement links TRBV5-1 to TRBJ2-1, with 7 positions matching TRBD1. Germline trimming cut 0 bases from V and 4 bases from J; bases unmatched to any gene: 7. Germline CDR1 and CDR2: SGHRS and YFSETQ. CDR3 length equals 16 residues. CDR3 residues: CASSLEGDSRYNEQFF. The CDR3 DNA reads as TGCGCCAGCAGCTTGGAAGGGGACAGCCGATACAATGAGCAGTTCTTC.